The clone carrying this TCR beta chain occurred a few times. Antigen: not known. The sample comes from a study of spatial heterogeneity in lung cancer. For the study at large: Detection consistently captured more beta-chain sequences than alpha-chain sequences. Within raw reads, each unique TCR and UMI combination appeared on average more than ten times.

Findings and limits, study-wide: At resection, ubiquitous expanded tumor TCRs appeared in blood more than at follow-up.

Germline CDR1 is PRHDT and CDR2 is FYEKMQ (reference sequence). This CDR3 has 15 residues. Trimming shortened V by 1 base and J by 2 bases, and 11 bases separated the two germline ends. TCRdb called the 5' RACE reads again in MiXCR, with one record for every CDR3 protein. There are some 30,000 distinct CDR3 sequences in the sample; 8.5% to 12% occur only once, and around 27% lies in the top ten. Documented time point: blood at routine non-recurrence follow-up after resection. Whole RNA obtained from tumor, nontumor lung or frozen PBMC underwent sequencing without sorting. The clonotype comes from a female donor with early-stage non-small cell lung cancer. The starting material was PBMCs, obtained at follow-up. J is TRBJ2-5 and V is TRBV13; D is possibly TRBD1 (5 bases). CDR3 in amino acids: CASSLEAGHQETQYF. The CDR3 bases are TGTGCCAGCAGCTTAGAAGCAGGACATCAAGAGACCCAGTACTTC.